The 2 T cell receptor beta chains listed next were all sequenced from one sample in a study of identical twins. A single record per CDR3 protein comes from TCRdb applying MiXCR to the 5' RACE reads. The sample has about 240,000 distinct CDR3 sequences, 10% seen once. Sequencing was done on a sample of memory T cells sorted from blood. Every receptor here comes from a man aged 45-65 years in good health.

The chain has TRBV10-3 and TRBJ2-3; D unclear. CDR1 and CDR2 (germline): ENHRY, SYGVKD. Between the trimmed V and J ends, which lost 10 bases and 1 base, there was a span of 15 bases. The CDR3 runs to 14 residues. The CDR3 spells CATDDPSGTDTQYF. The CDR3 nucleotides are TGTGCCACCGATGACCCTAGTGGCACAGATACGCAGTATTTT.

V usage is TRBV18 and J usage is TRBJ2-7; no firm D call. Trimming stripped 4 bases from V and 2 bases from J, with 18 bases between. Germline V gives CDR1 KGHSH, CDR2 LQKENI. This CDR3 contains 16 residues. CDR3 protein: CASSLLAGYTTYEQYF. The CDR3, as DNA: TGTGCCAGCTCACTTTTGGCCGGCTACACCACCTACGAGCAGTACTTC.